This T cell receptor (beta chain) was profiled in a study of cytomegalovirus exposure and HLA in healthy donors. PCR used 60 Vbeta primers and 13 Jbeta primers. Only in-frame clones appear in the TCRdb table, and some are missing; sequencing was by immunoSEQ multiplex PCR. The sample holds roughly 140,000 clones; about four fifths are singletons and the top ten take 3.5% to 5%. This clone has only one observation. Sequencing input: PBMCs. This TCR was recovered from a man aged 40-55 years in good health and CMV-seropositive.

The CDR3: CASSVDSRRGLAKNIQYF. CDR3 coding DNA: TGTGCCAGCAGCGTAGATAGTCGGAGGGGTCTAGCCAAAAACATTCAGTACTTC. The chain recombines TRBV9 with TRBJ2-4; TRBD2 might be the D (6 bases). CDR1 is SGDLS, CDR2 YYNGEE, per germline. The V end was cut by 0 bases, the J end by 0 bases, with 16 bases between. The CDR3 is 18 amino acids.